Listed here are 3 T cell receptor beta chains from one sample, sequenced in a study of memory CD4+ T cells and cytomegalovirus serostatus (dated by TCRdb to about 2019). A FACSAria II was used to sort memory CD4+ T cells, defined as single viable CD3+CD4+CD8-CD45RO+ cells. Library method: the immunoSEQ multiplex PCR assay. TCRdb took this table from immuneACCESS and kept in-frame rearrangements with V and J called. Such tables lack part of the clones; where checked against another copy, unresolved V genes explain under half of the gap, and the rest is unexplained. Present in this sample are under 50,000 clones, around four fifths of which were seen just once. Around 0.94% of the sample rests with the top ten. Sequencing was done on a sample of memory CD4+ T cells from blood. The receptor source for this set is an adult in good health and CMV-seronegative.

This rearrangement joins TRBV5-1 to TRBJ2-4, with D possibly TRBD2 on 6 matching bases. Trimming took off 0 bases at V and 6 bases at J, with 13 bases between the two ends. The CDR3 extends over 15 amino acids. Germline V gives CDR1 SGHRS, CDR2 YFSETQ. The CDR3 coding sequence is TGCGCCAGCAGCTTGGAGGGGATGCGGGGAAACATTCAGTACTTC. It specifies CASSLEGMRGNIQYF.

This clone was seen a few times. V gene TRBV7-2 combines with J gene TRBJ1-1, with a weak D call TRBD1 (5 bases). The germline V and J ends were trimmed by 6 bases and 4 bases, with 12 bases remaining between them. This CDR3 has 13 amino acids. Germline CDR1 is SGHTA and CDR2 is FQGNSA. The CDR3 loop is CASSEQAFTEAFF. CDR3 coding DNA: TGTGCCAGCAGTGAACAGGCTTTCACTGAAGCTTTCTTT.

This clone showed up just once. The chain couples TRBV28 to TRBJ2-5, with 9 bases lining up with TRBD1. Looked up from germline, CDR1 is MDHEN and CDR2 is SYDVKM. The CDR3 spans 16 residues. The ends lost 4 bases at V and 5 bases at J; junction bases unmatched: 11. The CDR3 spells CASSSPGDRARETQYF. The CDR3 bases are TGTGCCAGCAGTTCCCCAGGGGACAGGGCAAGGGAGACCCAGTACTTC.